These 27 T cell receptor beta chains were sequenced from one sample in a study of OX40 agonist ivuxolimab in advanced cancers. The repertoire was sequenced with immunoSEQ multiplex PCR; TCRdb's copy has only in-frame clones and lacks some. This table has over 70,000 clones, 90% to 95% appearing once. The material was CD4+ or CD8+ T cells sorted from blood, obtained in a trial of the OX40 agonist ivuxolimab. Source of these receptors: an adult with an advanced solid tumor such as melanoma, head and neck, liver or kidney cancer.

The chain is built from TRBV7-6 and TRBJ1-1; no definite D call. The CDR3 has 13 residues. V was clipped by 1 base and J by 1 base, with 4 bases between them. The V gene's germline CDR1 is SGHVS and CDR2 FNYEAQ. Here the CDR3 reads CASSLVQNTEAFF. The CDR3 region has the DNA TGTGCCAGCAGCTTAGTCCAGAACACTGAAGCTTTCTTT. Complete variable domain (other parts from reference TRBV7-6 and TRBJ1-1): GAGVSQSPRYKVTKRGQDVALRCDPISGHVSLYWYRQALGQGPEFLTYFNYEAQQDKSGLPNDRFSAERPEGSISTLTIQRTEQRDSAMYRCASSLVQNTEAFFGQGTRLTVV.

This chain joins TRBV7-2 and TRBJ2-1; D is undetermined. The CDR3 covers 13 residues. The germline gives CDR1 SGHTA, CDR2 FQGNSA. V lost 2 bases and J 3 bases, leaving 5 bases between the germline ends. The CDR3 sequence: CASSLYFYNEQFF. In DNA, the CDR3 is TGTGCCAGCAGCTTATACTTCTACAATGAGCAGTTCTTC.

With respect to this clone: A read error may account for a junction end that differs from germline. The genes are TRBV7-3 and TRBJ1-5; 9 positions match TRBD1. CDR3 length: 14 amino acids. Germline V gene lookup returns CDR1 SGHTA and CDR2 FQGTGA. CDR3 in amino acids: CASSVTGGSQPQHF. The CDR3 DNA is TGTGCCAGCAGCGTAACAGGGGGCAGTCAGCCCCAGCATTTT.

This clone was seen a single time. V usage is TRBV27 and J usage is TRBJ1-3; D uncertain. The germline V gene encodes CDR1 MNHEY and CDR2 SMNVEV (reference sequence). This CDR3 is 14 amino acids long. Trimming removed 9 bases at V and 4 bases at J, with 16 bases between. This chain's CDR3 is CASSGLQAGNTIYF. The CDR3 coding sequence is TGTGCCAGTTCCGGGCTTCAGGCGGGAAACACCATATATTTT.

This chain joins TRBV7-2 and TRBJ2-3; possible D gene TRBD2, 6 bases. Germline V gene sequence: CDR1 SGHTA, CDR2 FQGNSA. The CDR3 has 17 residues. Deletions cut 4 bases from V and 2 bases from J, with 19 bases between. This chain's CDR3 is CASSYPLAGLPTDTQYF. The CDR3 nucleotides read TGTGCCAGCAGCTACCCCTTGGCGGGGTTACCCACAGATACGCAGTATTTT.

The V gene is TRBV9, the J gene TRBJ2-7; D unclear. Germline CDR1 and CDR2: SGDLS and YYNGEE. The CDR3 contains 13 residues. Trimming pared 4 bases from V and 5 bases from J, leaving 13 bases between. The CDR3 is CASSLLTRDEQYF. DNA for the CDR3: TGTGCCAGCAGCCTCCTTACACGGGACGAGCAGTACTTC.

CDR3 bases: TGTGCCACCCTGGCGAACACTGAAGCTTTCTTT. Protein: CATLANTEAFF. The V and J genes are TRBV27 and TRBJ1-1; unclear D gene. The CDR3 is 11 residues long. Trimming stripped 10 bases from V and 1 base from J, with 7 bases between. Germline-derived CDR1 and CDR2 are MNHEY and SMNVEV (reference sequence).

The gene calls are TRBV9 and TRBJ2-7; 9 positions agree with TRBD2. V shed 0 bases, J shed 5 bases, and the junction held 12 bases outside the gene matches. The germline V gene encodes CDR1 SGDLS and CDR2 YYNGEE. CDR3 length equals 17 residues. In DNA, the CDR3 is TGTGCCAGCAGCGTAGCGGCTGGGGCGGGAGGGCGTAACGAGCAGTACTTC. Its translation is CASSVAAGAGGRNEQYF.

The rearrangement joins TRBV19 to TRBJ2-1; no clear D. From germline, CDR1 is LNHDA and CDR2 SQIVND (reference sequence). The CDR3 consists of 13 residues. Trimming removed 9 bases from V and 8 bases from J, with 17 bases in between. CDR3 amino acids: CASRKLNADEQFF. In DNA form, the CDR3 reads TGTGCCAGCCGCAAGCTTAACGCCGATGAGCAGTTCTTC.

The rearrangement uses TRBV5-1 and TRBJ1-2; 7 bases agree with TRBD1. Trimming at V came to 0 bases and at J to 2 bases, leaving 7 bases not matched to a gene. The CDR3 covers 16 residues. Germline values: CDR1 SGHRS, CDR2 YFSETQ. Here the CDR3 reads CASSLGEDRSNYGYTF. In DNA, the CDR3 is TGCGCCAGCAGCTTGGGGGAGGACAGGTCAAACTATGGCTACACCTTC.

The J gene is TRBJ2-6, the V gene TRBV19; D is uncertain. Germline lookup yields CDR1 LNHDA and CDR2 SQIVND (reference sequence). The CDR3 extends over 15 amino acids. Trimming removed 6 bases from V and 3 bases from J, with 12 bases in between. The CDR3 sequence is CASSPVGNGANVLTF. CDR3 bases: TGTGCCAGTAGCCCTGTGGGTAATGGGGCCAACGTCCTGACTTTC. The full variable domain, in which reference TRBV19 and TRBJ2-6 provide the parts outside the CDR3, is DGGITQSPKYLFRKEGQNVTLSCEQNLNHDAMYWYRQDPGQGLRLIYYSQIVNDFQKGDIAEGYSVSREKKESFPLTVTSAQKNPTAFYLCASSPVGNGANVLTFGAGSRLTVL.

This chain joins TRBV7-9 and TRBJ2-1; D is possibly TRBD1 (7 bases). V lost 5 bases and J lost 2, with 16 bases in between. Germline lookup yields CDR1 SEHNR and CDR2 FQNEAQ (reference sequence). The CDR3 loop spans 16 amino acids. This CDR3 is CASSPGAGQAYNEQFF. The DNA for the CDR3 is TGTGCCAGCAGCCCGGGGGCCGGACAGGCCTACAATGAGCAGTTCTTC.

The chain uses TRBV19 and TRBJ1-2; D is unclear. V was pared by 4 bases and J by 2 bases, with 11 bases between. The germline V gene encodes CDR1 LNHDA and CDR2 SQIVND (reference sequence). This CDR3 has 14 residues. The chain's CDR3 is CASSTQAANYGYTF. The DNA for the CDR3 is TGTGCCAGTAGTACCCAGGCAGCCAACTATGGCTACACCTTC.

This chain joins TRBV19 and TRBJ2-7; 8 bases map to TRBD1. Germline V gene sequence: CDR1 LNHDA, CDR2 SQIVND (reference sequence). V dropped 10 bases and J dropped 4; count of bases not matched to a gene: 6. The CDR3 is 12 amino acids. For the CDR3, the DNA is TGTGCCACCCGGACAGGGCCTTACGAGCAGTACTTC. Translation gives CATRTGPYEQYF.

V and J are TRBV5-8 and TRBJ2-7, with no clear D. The germline V gene has CDR1 SGHTS and CDR2 YDEGEE. CDR3 length: 13 amino acids. Trimming removed 3 bases from V and 2 bases from J, with 9 bases in between. Here the CDR3 reads CASSSDGTYEQYF. The DNA for the CDR3 is TGTGCCAGCAGCTCGGACGGAACCTACGAGCAGTACTTC.

The gene calls are TRBV7-9 and TRBJ2-7; 13 bases are a match to TRBD2. Per the germline V gene, CDR1 is SEHNR and CDR2 is FQNEAQ (reference sequence). After removal of 6 bases from V and 6 bases from J, the junction contained 8 bases not matched to a gene. CDR3 size: 15 residues. CDR3 region: CASSFTSGGAPEQYF. The CDR3 DNA follows: TGTGCCAGCAGTTTTACTAGCGGGGGGGCCCCCGAGCAGTACTTC.

The chain has TRBV4-1 and TRBJ2-5, with D unclear. The V gene's germline CDR1 is MGHRA and CDR2 YSYEKL. V dropped 4 bases and J dropped 5 bases, with 11 bases sitting between them. This CDR3 is 13 amino acids long. In DNA form, the CDR3 reads TGCGCCAGCAGCCTCCTAATGGGGGAGACCCAGTACTTC. Translated, it gives CASSLLMGETQYF.

V gene TRBV11-2 combines with J gene TRBJ2-7; no clear D. V was trimmed by 0 bases and J by 2 bases, leaving 11 bases between them. The CDR3 has 15 residues. Germline lookup yields CDR1 SGHAT and CDR2 FQNNGV. CDR3 in amino acids: CASSLELQSPYEQYF. As DNA, the CDR3 is TGTGCCAGCAGCTTAGAATTGCAGTCTCCCTACGAGCAGTACTTC.

This clone came up once. The chain couples TRBV7-8 to TRBJ2-2; D is unclear. This CDR3 comprises 14 residues. The V end was cut by 1 base, the J end by 1 base, with 4 bases between. Germline CDR1 reads SGHVS; CDR2 reads FQNEAQ. The CDR3 DNA follows: TGTGCCAGCAGCTTAGAAGGGAACACCGGGGAGCTGTTTTTT. Translation: CASSLEGNTGELFF.

The rearrangement uses TRBV14 and TRBJ2-1, with a tentative D call TRBD2 (5 bases). Germline CDR1 reads SGHDN; CDR2 reads FVKESK. Trimming removed 4 bases at V and 5 bases at J, with 9 bases between. This CDR3 contains 13 residues. CDR3 region: CASSPAGNNEQFF. CDR3 in DNA: TGTGCCAGCAGCCCCGCCGGGAACAATGAGCAGTTCTTC.

CDR3 sequence reads: CASSQGFGGNEQFF. The CDR3 DNA follows: TGTGCCAGCAGCCAAGGTTTTGGGGGTAATGAGCAGTTCTTC. The V call is TRBV4-2, the J call TRBJ2-1; the D call may be TRBD1 or TRBD2 (5 bases each). Germline V lookup: CDR1 LGHNA, CDR2 YNFKEQ. CDR3 size: 14 residues. V was cut by 1 base and J by 7 bases, with 11 bases left in between.

J is TRBJ2-7 and V is TRBV29-1, with D perhaps given as TRBD1 or TRBD2 (5 bases each). CDR3 length: 13 amino acids. Germline loops: CDR1 SQVTM, CDR2 ANQGSEA. V was shortened by 4 bases and J by 0 bases, with 10 bases between the two germline ends. CDR3 region: CSVVRDGSYEQYF. CDR3 DNA sequence: TGCAGCGTTGTCCGGGACGGCTCCTACGAGCAGTACTTC.

V and J are TRBV4-1 and TRBJ2-6; D is ambiguous. V dropped 4 bases and J dropped 2 bases, with 6 bases sitting between them. There are 14 residues in the CDR3. Germline CDR1 and CDR2: MGHRA and YSYEKL. The CDR3 DNA sequence: TGCGCCAGCAGCCCTGAGCCTGGGGCCAACGTCCTGACTTTC. Encoded protein: CASSPEPGANVLTF.

The chain couples TRBV5-4 to TRBJ1-2; 12 nucleotides agree with TRBD1. Germline CDR1 and CDR2: SGHNT and YYREEE (reference sequence). There are 16 residues in the CDR3. Losses at the gene ends were 3 bases for V and 8 bases for J; bases not matched to a gene: 11. The CDR3 is CASSSSPGTGGGGYTF. CDR3 nucleotide sequence: TGTGCCAGCAGCTCCTCTCCCGGGACAGGGGGCGGGGGCTACACCTTC.

The chain employs TRBV6-5 and TRBJ1-2; D gene uncertain. This CDR3 spans 13 amino acids. Per the germline V gene, CDR1 is MNHEY and CDR2 is SVGAGI. Deletions cut 4 bases from V and 3 bases from J, with 9 bases between. The CDR3 region is CASSSGPDYGYTF. CDR3 in DNA: TGTGCCAGCAGTTCCGGGCCCGACTATGGCTACACCTTC.

This sequence joins TRBV6-1 and TRBJ1-1; D is uncertain. Trimming left V 2 bases short and J 3 bases short, with 7 bases between. This CDR3 region has 13 residues. CDR1 is MNHNS, CDR2 SASEGT, per germline. The CDR3 sequence is CASSEPGYTEAFF. Here the CDR3 DNA reads TGTGCCAGCAGTGAACCGGGATACACTGAAGCTTTCTTT.

The chain recombines TRBV7-2 with TRBJ2-1; D perhaps matches TRBD2 (6 bases). The CDR3 has 17 residues. Trimming took 1 base from V and 2 from J, leaving 15 bases between them. Germline V CDR1 and CDR2: SGHTA, FQGNSA. CDR3 DNA sequence: TGTGCCAGCAGCTTAGAGTACGGGACTCAACCCTACAATGAGCAGTTCTTC. Translation: CASSLEYGTQPYNEQFF.